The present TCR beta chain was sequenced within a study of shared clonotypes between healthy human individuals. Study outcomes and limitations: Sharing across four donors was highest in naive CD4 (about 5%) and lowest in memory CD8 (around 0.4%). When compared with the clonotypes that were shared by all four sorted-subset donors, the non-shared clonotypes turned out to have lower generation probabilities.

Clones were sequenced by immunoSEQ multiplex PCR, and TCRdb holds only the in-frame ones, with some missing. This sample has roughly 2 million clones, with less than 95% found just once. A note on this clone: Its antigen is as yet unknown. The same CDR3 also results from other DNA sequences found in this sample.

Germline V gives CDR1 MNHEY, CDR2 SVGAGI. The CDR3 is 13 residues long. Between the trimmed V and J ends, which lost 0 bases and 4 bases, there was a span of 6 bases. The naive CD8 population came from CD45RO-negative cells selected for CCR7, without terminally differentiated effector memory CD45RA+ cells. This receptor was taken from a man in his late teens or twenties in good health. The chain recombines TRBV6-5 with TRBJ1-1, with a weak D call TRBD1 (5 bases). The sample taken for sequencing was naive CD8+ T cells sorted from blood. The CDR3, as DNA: TGTGCCAGCAGTTACTCCCAGGGCACTGAAGCTTTCTTT. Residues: CASSYSQGTEAFF.